This T cell receptor beta chain was retrieved from a study of human T cells and chemical hapten exposure. TCRdb re-analysed the RACE reads in MiXCR, keeping a single row per CDR3 protein. The data contain about 110,000 distinct CDR3 sequences, 12% of them singletons. Time point defined: pre-sensitization, week 0. Treatment reported: therapeutic diphenylcyclopropenone sensitization with weekly scalp DPC. The source material was whole blood, sampled in connection with sensitization to the hapten diphenylcyclopropenone (DPC). The receptor comes from a woman aged 45-65 years with alopecia areata. Some clones in this sample may be carry-over from other donors' samples.

This chain's CDR3 is CASSATGSSYNEQFF. The CDR3 DNA follows: TGTGCCAGCAGTGCGACAGGGAGCTCCTACAATGAGCAGTTCTTC. The chain is built from TRBV6-4 and TRBJ2-1, with TRBD1 identical over 7 bases. The CDR3 has 15 residues. Germline-derived CDR1 and CDR2 are MRHNA and SNTAGT. Trimming at V came to 4 bases and at J to 0 bases, leaving 3 bases not matched to a gene.